This T cell receptor beta chain was identified in a study of shared clonotypes between healthy human individuals (dated by TCRdb to the early 2020s). Context from the whole study: The cohort comprised two women and a few men aged 18 to 49 years. For each donor, CD4 naive and CD4 memory were each run on three plates, CD8 naive on two plates, and CD8 memory on one plate. The study deeply sequenced blood TCR repertoires of five healthy adults to estimate repertoire size and the extent of clonotype sharing between individuals. Libraries were prepared and TCR repertoires were sequenced by different laboratories using diverse techniques, in order to increase sequencing depth and limit assay-specific biases. Between about 0.94 and 8.9 billion PBMCs per donor were obtained by leukapheresis. Study-wide conclusions, independent of this receptor: When a handful of donors were compared, the shared fraction of clonotypes was around 5% for naive CD4, 3.5% to 4% for naive CD8, more than 2% for memory CD4, and less than 0.5% for memory CD8. Even with the large sequencing depth, rarefaction of the sorted-subset datasets indicated that sequencing was incomplete. Only blood was sampled, and tissue TCR repertoires likely differ from those in blood. Estimated clonotype richness was generally larger for naive than for memory subsets. The genetic and exposure-history diversity represented was limited by the small number of donors. Compared with non-shared clonotypes, clonotypes shared by all four sorted-subset donors had higher generation probabilities. Based on pairwise subsampling, the degree of clonotype sharing among donors was expected to be affected by sequencing depth.

From the cysteine through the phenylalanine, the CDR3 covers 19 amino acids. The kept DNA is CDR3 alone, 57 bases in frame from the first base. The germline V gene specifies MNHNS as CDR1 and SASEGT as CDR2. V and J lose 1 base and 0 bases, and a span of 16 bases separates them. CD8 naive samples were obtained by positive selection for CCR7 among CD45RO-negative cells, yielding a CD45RA+CCR7+ population from which TemRA cells were excluded. Healthy HIV-negative adults with no recently reported acute infections or vaccinations were included as donors. Every donor was a Caucasian adult living in Nashville, Tennessee, USA. Blood was collected by leukapheresis, and PBMCs were isolated by Ficoll-Histopaque density gradient centrifugation and then cryopreserved in liquid nitrogen vapor phase. Analytical flow cytometry was used to check the purity and quantity of every magnetically sorted T cell population. Genomic DNA was isolated from each sorted fraction and quantified by UV absorbance on a Nanodrop 2000c.

Using the deep immunoSEQ assay, TCR CDR3 regions were amplified from genomic DNA by multiplex PCR. Extracted genomic DNA from each cell subset was distributed evenly across all wells of several immunoSEQ 96-well plates, and each plate was treated as a replicate. For sorted subsets, about 220 ng of genomic DNA, equivalent to roughly 33,000 T cell genomes, went into each replicate PCR. The purified libraries were quantified using a Qubit 3.0 fluorometer, sized with a Bioanalyzer 2100, and then quantified again using the KAPA Library Quantification kit. Each immunoSEQ 96-well plate was sequenced on its own single-read 150-cycle Illumina NextSeq 550 flow cell. Per the original workflow: Because only junctional sequences without quality scores were contained in the immunoSEQ output, filtering matching that applied to full-length reads could not be performed. To assign V/J genes and CDR3, sequences were annotated against IMGT germline references using PyIR, a Python wrapper for IgBLAST v1.9. Reads were filtered out if the reads had weak V/J assignments (E-value above 1e-6), no CDR3, stop codons, out-of-frame junctions, or ambiguous translated residues. V3J clonotypes were defined by identical inferred V gene, J gene, and CDR3 amino acid sequence. The percentage overlap between two repertoires was calculated by dividing the number of shared unique clonotypes by the size of the smaller repertoire. RTK rarefaction, the Chao1 estimator, and Recon v2.1 estimates of unobserved clonotypes were used to assess repertoire richness. OLGA was used to compute generation probabilities for all TCRbeta clonotypes that the gDNA method yielded from a handful of donors. TCRdb provides this immuneACCESS table in a form limited to in-frame rearrangements. Some clones are lacking; in checked studies, under half of them reflect an unresolved V gene, and why the rest are absent is not known. V and J calls and clone size come straight from that table; D and trimming were deduced from the DNA. This sample has 2 million or so clones in its table, and around 96% of those were observed once. About 1.1% of the sample lies in the top ten.

Of note for this clone: This receptor's antigen is unknown. Per-nucleotide qualities are absent, and no much larger clonotype sits a single base away.

The chain joins TRBV6-1 to TRBJ1-6; there is no confident call for the D gene. The clonotype comes from a man younger than 35 in good health. Sequencing was performed on naive CD8+ T cells sorted from blood. The cell subset or site label corresponds to: CD45RA+CCR7+. The sequenced DNA is TGTGCCAGCAGTGAAGGGGAGGTTCGAACGGGCTCCTATAATTCACCCCTCCACTTT. Its product reads: CASSEGEVRTGSYNSPLHF.